This TCR beta chain was captured in a study of Ad26.COV2.S vaccination and SARS-CoV-2 variants. Study as a whole: Donor was assigned to the Ad26.COV2.S arm of trial COV1001. The authors gave Ad26.COV2.S intramuscularly, either once or twice 56 days apart. Study-wide results and caveats: Across vaccine and placebo recipients, the breadth of non-spike TCRs was similar. The placebo group had lower spike-specific TCR breadth than the vaccine recipients did.

After removal of 4 bases from V and 8 bases from J, the junction contained 7 bases not matched to a gene. The CDR3 length is 13 residues. The germline gives CDR1 SGHDN, CDR2 FVKESK. Noted treatment: 19 received Ad26.COV2.S at low or high dose, single or two shots; about 5 received placebo; per-sample allocation not given. Sampling took place 63 days after the first vaccine or placebo injection. Measured with immunoSEQ multiplex PCR; TCRdb has only the in-frame clones, and not every one. The data contain approximately 480,000 clones, around nine tenths of them singletons. For this clone: Its antigen is as yet unknown.

Sequenced material: peripheral blood, taken in a trial of Ad26.COV2.S vaccine versus placebo. The receptor was derived from a person between 18 and 65 years old who received the Ad26.COV2.S COVID-19 vaccine or a placebo. V is TRBV14 and J is TRBJ1-2; 7 bases agree with TRBD1. The CDR3 region has the DNA TGTGCCAGCAGCCGAGACAGGGCGAAAGGCTACACCTTC. Protein sequence: CASSRDRAKGYTF. Together with reference TRBV14 and TRBJ1-2, the CDR3 gives the full variable domain: EAGVTQFPSHSVIEKGQTVTLRCDPISGHDNLYWYRRVMGKEIKFLLHFVKESKQDESGMPNNRFLAERTGGTYSTLKVQPAELEDSGVYFCASSRDRAKGYTFGSGTRLTVV.